Reported below is one T cell receptor beta chain. TCR beta VDJ combinations and CDR3 sequences were profiled from genomic DNA. MiXCR was run by TCRdb on the reads, yielding one entry per CDR3 protein. This table holds roughly 130,000 distinct CDR3 sequences, 40% to 60% found once. The record originates from a study of CD8+CD57+ T cells in acquired aplastic anemia. At the level of the study: Researchers reported that healthy donors averaged approximately 9.8 million reads for CD4+ cells.

V lost 6 bases and J lost 6; bases outside the gene matches: 4. The CDR3 is made up of 12 amino acids. Germline V gives CDR1 ENHRY, CDR2 SYGVKD. The V call is TRBV10-3, the J call TRBJ1-2; 7 bases are a match to TRBD1. The sequenced material came from sorted CD4+, CD8+, or CD8+CD57+ T cells (not recorded which) from PBMCs. This receptor was obtained from a human donor in good health, serving as a control. The DNA for the CDR3 is TGTGCCATCAGGGGACAGTCTGATGGCTACACCTTC. Protein product: CAIRGQSDGYTF.